This T cell receptor (beta chain) was documented in a study of shared clonotypes between healthy human individuals (dated by TCRdb to the early 2020s). Describing the broader study: Two women and a few men aged 18 to 49 years were included in the cohort. For each donor, CD4 naive and CD4 memory were each given three plates, CD8 naive was given two plates, and CD8 memory was given one plate. Leukapheresis yielded between about 0.85 and 9.5 billion PBMCs per donor. To estimate repertoire size and how much clonotype sharing occurs between individuals, the study deeply sequenced the blood TCR repertoires of five or six healthy adults. Different laboratories and diverse techniques were used to prepare libraries and sequence TCR repertoires, to increase sequencing depth and limit assay-specific biases.

The CDR3, from cysteine to phenylalanine, totals 15 residues. Kept here is only the CDR3 DNA, which spans 45 bases and is read in frame from base 1. CDR1 and CDR2 were assigned from the germline V gene as SGHRS and YFSETQ. Relative to germline, V is 4 bases shorter and J is 7 bases shorter, with 15 bases between their ends. In regard to this clone: Its antigen is currently not known. The input lacks base qualities; no much larger clone sits a single base away.

Using the deep immunoSEQ assay, TCR CDR3 regions were amplified from genomic DNA by multiplex PCR. Genomic DNA extracted from each cell subset was distributed evenly over all wells of several immunoSEQ 96-well plates, and each plate served as one replicate. For sorted subsets, 200 to 250 ng of genomic DNA, equivalent to 25,000 to 35,000 T cell genomes, went into each replicate PCR. The purified libraries were quantified using a Qubit 3.0 fluorometer, sized with a Bioanalyzer 2100, and then quantified again using the KAPA Library Quantification kit. Every immunoSEQ 96-well plate was sequenced on a dedicated single-read 150-cycle Illumina NextSeq 550 flow cell. Per the authors' processing: The immunoSEQ output contained only junctional sequences without quality scores, so filtering could not match that applied to full-length reads. Sequences were annotated with PyIR, a Python wrapper for IgBLAST v1.9, using IMGT germline references to assign V/J genes and CDR3. Any read was removed if the V/J assignment was weak (E-value above 1e-6), the CDR3 was missing, or the read contained stop codons, out-of-frame junctions, or ambiguous translated residues. V3J clonotypes were defined as sequences sharing the same inferred V gene, J gene, and CDR3 amino acid sequence. Percentage overlap between repertoires was calculated by dividing the number of shared unique clonotypes by the size of the smaller repertoire. Richness of each repertoire was evaluated using RTK rarefaction, the Chao1 estimator, and Recon v2.1 estimates of unobserved clonotypes. Generation probabilities for all TCRbeta clonotypes obtained by the gDNA method from a handful of donors were computed using OLGA. The table comes from immuneACCESS by way of TCRdb, which keeps in-frame sequences with V and J called. Part of the clones is missing from these tables; in studies checked, under half for an unresolved V gene and the rest for unknown reasons. V and J calls and clone size are given by that table; D and trimming were obtained from the DNA. The sample yields 2 million or so clones; 85% to 95% were counted once. 0.13% of the sample comes from the top ten.

The donors were healthy, HIV-negative adults with no recently reported acute infections or vaccinations. Only Caucasian adults living in Nashville, Tennessee, USA were represented among the donors. Magnetic negative selection was used to enrich CD4+ T cells, after which naive cells were positively selected on CD45RA and the negative fraction became the memory subset. After blood collection by leukapheresis, PBMCs were isolated using Ficoll-Histopaque density gradient centrifugation and then cryopreserved in the vapor phase of liquid nitrogen. Analytical flow cytometry was used to check the purity and quantity of every magnetically sorted T cell population. Genomic DNA was isolated from each sorted fraction and quantified by UV absorbance on a Nanodrop 2000c. On the study overall, not on this receptor specifically: Across a few donors, about 5.2% of naive CD4, approximately 3.5% of naive CD8, about 2.3% of memory CD4, and roughly 0.4% of memory CD8 clonotypes were shared. Higher generation probabilities were observed for clonotypes shared by all four sorted-subset donors than for non-shared clonotypes. Incomplete sequencing was indicated by rarefaction of sorted-subset datasets, despite the large sequencing depth. Naive subsets generally had larger estimated clonotype richness than memory subsets. Pairwise subsampling indicated that sequencing depth was expected to affect the degree of clonotype sharing among donors. Sampling was limited to blood, and TCR repertoires in tissue likely differ from TCR repertoires in blood. Because the study included only a small number of donors, the genetic and exposure-history diversity represented was limited.

Sequenced material: naive CD4+ T cells sorted from blood. The cell subset or site label, as the study defines it: CD45RA+ positively selected. This chain is built from TRBV5-1 and TRBJ1-6; the D gene identity is not certain. This receptor was obtained from a man aged 18 to 35 in good health. The nucleotides are TGCGCCAGCAGCCCCGACTCCGAACGGAATTCACCCCTCCACTTT. Its translation reads: CASSPDSERNSPLHF.